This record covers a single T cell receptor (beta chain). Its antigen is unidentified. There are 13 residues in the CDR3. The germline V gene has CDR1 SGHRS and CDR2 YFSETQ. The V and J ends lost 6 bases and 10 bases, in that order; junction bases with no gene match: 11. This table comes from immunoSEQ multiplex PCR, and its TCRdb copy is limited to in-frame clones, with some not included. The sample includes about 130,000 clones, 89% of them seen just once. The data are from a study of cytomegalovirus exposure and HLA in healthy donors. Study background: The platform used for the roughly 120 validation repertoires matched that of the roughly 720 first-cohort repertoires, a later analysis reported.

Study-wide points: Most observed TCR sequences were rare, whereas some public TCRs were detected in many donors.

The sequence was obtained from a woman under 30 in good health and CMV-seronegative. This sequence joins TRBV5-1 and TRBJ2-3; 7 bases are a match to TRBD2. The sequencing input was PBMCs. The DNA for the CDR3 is TGCGCCAGCACCGGGACCGGACTAGTAGCGCAGTATTTT. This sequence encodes CASTGTGLVAQYF.